This TCR beta chain comes out of a study of CD8+ T cells in alopecia areata. Whole-study results and caveats: Scalp and blood retained many expanded lesional clones during tofacitinib.

RNA, once extracted, was reverse transcribed into cDNA for use as the sequencing template. The method was immunoSEQ multiplex PCR; TCRdb's version includes in-frame clones alone and lacks a portion of them. The sample lists about 180,000 clones; about 54% were seen once. The length of the CDR3 is 12 residues. Trimming removed 5 bases at V and 3 bases at J, with 10 bases between. Germline V gives CDR1 SQVTM, CDR2 ANQGSEA. This clone was found a few times. What it recognizes is unknown. Noted treatment: oral pan-JAK inhibitor, 5-10 mg twice daily. This clonotype was obtained from a human donor with alopecia areata. The source was CD4+ T cells sorted from blood, collected at approximately week 60, from a patient treated with tofacitinib. The chain is built from TRBV29-1 and TRBJ1-1; unclear D gene. CDR3 sequence: CSVLIFDTEAFF. The DNA for the CDR3 is TGCAGCGTTCTTATATTTGACACTGAAGCTTTCTTT.